This T cell receptor beta chain is from a study of T cell repertoires in cytomegalovirus infection. As for the study in general: CMV infection plus the matching HLA type was flagged by public TCR beta signatures. Study findings and constraints: Identification of carriers of CMV plus the relevant HLA was performed using cumulative public TCR beta family frequency. Clonotype analysis showed dominance of the ex vivo response by HLA-C-restricted CMV-specific TCR beta clonotypes.

The sample holds many counts of this clonotype. Antigen specificity is unknown. Germline lookup yields CDR1 SGHVS and CDR2 FQNEAQ. V was clipped by 4 bases and J by 7 bases, with 7 bases between them. CDR3 length: 11 residues. TCRdb analysed the reads with MiXCR anew, one entry per CDR3 protein. The sample lists under 800,000 distinct CDR3 sequences, more than 20% seen once, with 8% in the top ten. The chain couples TRBV7-8 to TRBJ2-5; D call uncertain. Sequencing was performed on CD8+ T cells from PBMCs. The sequence was obtained from a human donor in good health (CMV status not recorded). Some clones in this sample may be carry-over from other donors' samples. CDR3 region: CASSSSWTQYF. The CDR3 DNA reads TGTGCCAGCAGCTCGAGTTGGACCCAGTACTTC.